The rows below give T cell receptor beta chains drawn from one sample of a study of preoperative IRX-2 immunotherapy in early breast cancer. Sequenced by immunoSEQ multiplex PCR; TCRdb stores in-frame clones only, minus some. Of roughly 35,000 clones detected, nearly 95% appear once; the ten largest clones hold 6.4%. This specimen was acquired from a patient treated with IRX-2 immunotherapy. These TCRs come from a human donor with breast cancer. Each CDR3 is given with its conserved first and last residue. Each record gives: V gene, J gene, clone size, CDR3 protein. Size is omitted from some rows. Given values are once, few, many or a class for expanded clones.

TRBV5-5	TRBJ2-7	NA	CASSLDRVWQYF
TRBV5-1	TRBJ2-3	once	CASSLGPSSGGSPDTQYF
TRBV11-2	TRBJ2-1	NA	CASSLWREGEQFF
TRBV9	TRBJ2-5	once	CASSVEPGGAGETQYF
TRBV19	TRBJ2-3	NA	CASSMMLAGGLVTDTQYF
TRBV7-2	TRBJ2-7	NA	CASSLVGRVEQYF
TRBV20-1	TRBJ2-7	NA	CSASPYEQYF
TRBV28	TRBJ2-7	few	CASSLLDGSYEQYF
TRBV7-3	TRBJ1-5	NA	CASSLRGHQPQHF
TRBV7-9	TRBJ2-3	NA	CASLPLGSSGNGDTQYF
TRBV7-8	TRBJ2-1	NA	CASSGKLVELSHNEQFF
TRBV4-1	TRBJ2-7	NA	CASSPGLAYEQYF
TRBV19	TRBJ2-7	few	CASSIAGSSYEQYF
TRBV29-1	TRBJ1-2	NA	CSVGRINYGYTF
TRBV4-3	TRBJ1-1	once	CASSQDRLPNTEAFF
TRBV23-1	TRBJ2-7	NA	CASSQFGVYEQYF
TRBV9	TRBJ2-5	NA	CASSLSGSPQETQYF
TRBV5-1	TRBJ2-7	NA	CASSLVPRTSGVYEQYF
TRBV5-6	TRBJ1-1	NA	CASSIPQGAEAFF
TRBV19	TRBJ2-7	NA	CASSKTSAYEQYF
TRBV6-1	TRBJ1-5	NA	CASTPGIFNQPQHF
TRBV5-1	TRBJ1-2	NA	CASSFSGTAYGYTF
TRBV2	TRBJ2-3	NA	CASSLRGAGFTDTQYF
TRBV19	TRBJ1-2	NA	CASSIGQRGYTF
TRBV10-3	TRBJ2-5	NA	CAISGGTGGVETQYF
TRBV2	TRBJ2-3	NA	CASFRSGRNADTQYF
TRBV19	TRBJ2-1	NA	CASSPAGSYNEQFF
TRBV28	TRBJ2-7	NA	CASSLLRQQYF
TRBV6-5	TRBJ1-2	once	CASSYGQRTGGGYTF
TRBV6-5	TRBJ2-1	once	CASSYLAGVYNEQFF
TRBV27	TRBJ2-1	NA	CASMSGSYNEQFF
TRBV4-2	TRBJ2-3	NA	CASSQVPGDQLTDTQYF
TRBV7-3	TRBJ1-2	NA	CASSLRSREGYTF
TRBV28	TRBJ1-5	NA	CASSSGVVINQPQHF
TRBV21-1	TRBJ2-1	NA	CASSMTSGDYNEQFF
TRBV19	TRBJ2-7	NA	CASSLTGVSYEQYF
TRBV9	TRBJ2-7	NA	CASSVVPYEQYF
TRBV6-6	TRBJ1-6	NA	CASTLSSYNSPLHF
TRBV7-6	TRBJ1-1	NA	CASIEGHGTEAFF
TRBV7-3	TRBJ2-2	NA	CASSSPANTGELFF
TRBV11-2	TRBJ2-5	NA	CASSYQGEGTQYF
TRBV6-5	TRBJ1-1	NA	CASSYGTANTEAFF
TRBV19	TRBJ2-3	NA	CASNIGLAESTDTQYF
TRBV7-3	TRBJ2-3	NA	CASSLGSMAGSGADTQYF
TRBV9	TRBJ2-3	few	CASSVLAGTDTQYF
TRBV2	TRBJ1-3	NA	CASRQGNSGNTIYF
TRBV28	TRBJ2-7	NA	CATSSYEQYF
TRBV9	TRBJ1-1	once	CASSVGVGTGNTEAFF
TRBV7-9	TRBJ1-2	NA	CASSFTGIYGYTF
TRBV10-3	TRBJ1-2	once	CAIQGGNYGYTF
TRBV5-1	TRBJ2-5	NA	CASSPSTSIETQYF
TRBV27	TRBJ1-5	NA	CASSLNGQPQHF
TRBV7-9	TRBJ2-7	once	CASSLSSRRDEQYF
TRBV18	TRBJ2-7	NA	CASSPTKLPTYEQYF
TRBV20-1	NA	NA	CSASSYEQYF
TRBV9	TRBJ2-1	NA	CASSVVLAGGQNEQFF
TRBV27	TRBJ2-1	NA	CASSLGGKTYNEQFF
TRBV7-6	TRBJ1-5	NA	CASSFLNQPQHF
TRBV7-2	TRBJ2-1	NA	CASSLAGSLAGVNNEQFF